This T cell receptor beta chain came from a study of beta chain features in type 1 diabetes. Study context: Cell yields, gender and age were similar in healthy donors and patients.

Since all of the isolated RNA was reverse transcribed, expressed TCRB transcripts were what got sequenced. Sequencing was performed with immunoSEQ multiplex PCR; in TCRdb, only in-frame clones are kept and a portion is missing. The table includes roughly 180,000 clones, around 8% detected once. V shed 4 bases, J shed 0 bases, and the junction held 4 bases outside the gene matches. This CDR3 region has 16 residues. Germline loops: CDR1 SGHRS, CDR2 YFSETQ. Study-level findings and limits: All four CD4+ subsets from Type 1 diabetes patients carried moderately but significantly shorter TCRB CDR3s.

Concerning this clone: The antigen remains undetermined.

The chain is built from TRBV5-1 and TRBJ2-2; 9 bases match TRBD2. Source material: central memory CD4+ T cells from blood. This receptor was obtained from a woman aged 40 to 50 with type 1 diabetes. The CDR3 region has the DNA TGCGCCAGCAGCCTATTAGCGGGGGCGAACACCGGGGAGCTGTTTTTT. It is translated as CASSLLAGANTGELFF.